This T cell receptor beta chain was captured in a study of cytomegalovirus exposure and HLA in healthy donors. Regarding this clone: Its target is not known.

Germline assignment: CDR1 MGHRA and CDR2 YSYEKL. The CDR3 is 17 residues long. V was clipped by 3 bases and J by 2 bases; unmatched bases: 10. Study results and caveats: Researchers reported that a few CMV-associated chains were confirmed in vitro as CMV antigen-specific. Reportedly, diagnosis of cytomegalovirus status by the classifier showed high specificity and sensitivity.

Sequenced by immunoSEQ multiplex PCR; TCRdb stores in-frame clones only, minus some. The table records roughly 120,000 clones, 86% of them present only once. The chain links TRBV4-1 to TRBJ1-3; TRBD1 matches at 7 bases. What was sequenced was PBMCs. This TCR was sampled from a man aged 18 to 29 in good health and CMV-seronegative. For the CDR3, the DNA is TGCGCCAGCAGCCAGTCAAGGGGGCGCGGGGCTGGAAACACCATATATTTT. Translating it yields CASSQSRGRGAGNTIYF.